These 17 T cell receptor beta chains came from one sample sequenced in a study of early T cells in non-severe SARS-CoV-2 infection. TCRdb ran MiXCR on the 5' RACE reads and lists one entry per CDR3 protein. Of about 56,000 distinct CDR3 sequences detected, roughly 12% appear once; the ten largest clones hold about 3.1%. The specimen was whole blood. Receptor source: an adult who was a healthcare worker with PCR-confirmed SARS-CoV-2 infection or an uninfected control (not recorded which).

Many counts were recorded for this clonotype. CDR3 DNA sequence: TGTGCCAGCAGCTTAAGGGCGGTCTCTGGGGCCAACGTCCTGACTTTC. Translating gives CASSLRAVSGANVLTF. The V gene is TRBV7-3, the J gene TRBJ2-6; D not certain. Germline CDR1 SGHTA, CDR2 FQGTGA. The CDR3 spans 16 residues. V was clipped by 1 base and J by 0 bases, with 7 bases between them.

This clonotype occurred a few times. The genes are TRBV20-1 and TRBJ2-1; tentative D call: TRBD2 (6 bases). This CDR3 region has 15 residues. Germline V gene data show CDR1 as DFQATT and CDR2 as SNEGSKA (reference sequence). V was trimmed by 2 bases and J by 3 bases, leaving 14 bases between them. This chain's CDR3 is CSARSPGLLYNEQFF. The CDR3 bases are TGCAGTGCTAGATCCCCGGGACTCCTCTACAATGAGCAGTTCTTC.

The chain couples TRBV2 to TRBJ1-1, with a tentative D call TRBD1 (6 bases). Per germline, CDR1 SNHLY and CDR2 FYNNEI. The V end lost 5 bases, the J end lost 1 base, and 20 bases lay between the germline ends. The CDR3 runs 17 residues. This chain's CDR3 is CASSYRYLGARNTEAFF. For the CDR3, the DNA is TGTGCCAGCAGTTACCGATACCTGGGGGCTCGGAACACTGAAGCTTTCTTT.

This clonotype came up a few times. The chain carries TRBV28 and TRBJ1-4; D unresolved. V was trimmed by 4 bases and J by 14 bases, leaving 14 bases between them. From germline, CDR1 is MDHEN and CDR2 SYDVKM. This CDR3 region has 12 residues. This chain's CDR3 is CASSSMARKLFF. CDR3 in DNA: TGTGCCAGCAGTTCCATGGCCCGAAAGCTGTTTTTT.

Ten or more counts support this clonotype. The chain combines TRBV12-3 or TRBV12-4 with TRBJ1-5; D not resolved. CDR3 length: 13 amino acids. With 5 bases removed from V and 5 bases from J, the gap between germline ends came to 10 bases. The CDR3: CASSPGPDQPQHF. CDR3 DNA: TGTGCCAGCAGTCCTGGACCCGATCAGCCCCAGCATTTT.

This clonotype turned up a few times. The chain uses TRBV29-1 and TRBJ1-1; D ambiguous. Trimming left V 1 base short and J 1 base short, with 4 bases between. The CDR3 is made up of 12 amino acids. Germline CDR1 reads SQVTM; CDR2 reads ANQGSEA. CDR3 bases: TGCAGCGTTGAAGGGGGGAACACTGAAGCTTTCTTT. Protein product: CSVEGGNTEAFF.

This clonotype came up a few times. The rearrangement joins TRBV20-1 to TRBJ2-1, with 7 bases lining up with TRBD1. Germline assignment: CDR1 DFQATT and CDR2 SNEGSKA (reference sequence). This CDR3 region has 14 residues. With V trimmed by 1 base and J by 8 bases, 8 bases remained unmatched. This CDR3 reads CSARVGGVSDEQFF. CDR3 DNA: TGCAGTGCTAGAGTAGGGGGCGTAAGTGATGAGCAGTTCTTC.

This chain joins TRBV15 and TRBJ1-2; D possibly corresponds to TRBD1 (5 bases). The germline CDR1 and CDR2 sequences are LNHNV and YYDKDF (reference sequence). With 0 bases removed from V and 1 base from J, the gap between germline ends came to 12 bases. The CDR3 contains 16 residues. CDR3 region: CATSREKDSYNYGYTF. CDR3 sequence (DNA): TGTGCCACCAGCAGAGAGAAAGACAGCTATAACTATGGCTACACCTTC.

This clonotype came up once. This may stem from a read error, because a much larger clone lies one nucleotide away. The V gene is TRBV9, the J gene TRBJ2-3; 8 bases agree with TRBD2. V shed 8 bases and J 5 bases; nucleotides not matched to a gene: 10. Per germline, CDR1 SGDLS and CDR2 YYNGEE. The CDR3 consists of 14 residues. The CDR3, as DNA: TGTGCCAGAAGCCTAATGAGCGGGGGAGATACGCAGTATTTT. It specifies CARSLMSGGDTQYF.

This clonotype has ten or more counts. This rearrangement joins TRBV6-2 or TRBV6-3 to TRBJ2-1; no firm D call. Looked up from germline, CDR1 is MNHEY and CDR2 is SVGEGT. Trimming took 0 bases from V and 6 from J, leaving 9 bases between them. This CDR3 contains 14 residues. CDR3 nucleotides: TGTGCCAGCAGTTACTCGAGAGGTAGCAATGAGCAGTTCTTC. Protein product: CASSYSRGSNEQFF.

This clonotype was counted a few times. This chain uses TRBV3-1 with TRBJ1-6; D gene ambiguous. The V gene's germline CDR1 is LGHDT and CDR2 YNNKEL (reference sequence). CDR3 length: 14 amino acids. Trimming pared 7 bases from V and 4 bases from J, leaving 11 bases between. The CDR3 loop is CASTEEGYNSPLHF. CDR3 bases: TGTGCCAGCACCGAAGAGGGATATAATTCACCCCTCCACTTT. Drawing the rest from reference TRBV3-1 and TRBJ1-6, the complete variable domain is DTAVSQTPKYLVTQMGNDKSIKCEQNLGHDTMYWYKQDSKKFLKIMFSYNNKELIINETVPNRFSPKSPDKAHLNLHINSLELGDSAVYFCASTEEGYNSPLHFGNGTRLTVT.

At least ten counts were recorded for this clonotype. This chain links TRBV9 with TRBJ1-4, with 9 bases lining up with TRBD1. V gave up 4 bases and J gave up 8 bases; unmatched junction bases: 9. Germline CDR1 is SGDLS and CDR2 is YYNGEE. The CDR3 consists of 15 residues. In DNA form, the CDR3 reads TGTGCCAGCAGCCCCCGGGACAGGGTAATCGAAAAACTGTTTTTT. Translation gives CASSPRDRVIEKLFF.

This clonotype was seen at least ten times. The chain couples TRBV27 to TRBJ2-7; D assignment may be TRBD1 or TRBD2 (7 bases each). The CDR3 runs to 14 residues. The V gene lost 3 bases and the J gene lost 5 bases, with 14 bases spanning the gap. CDR1 and CDR2 (germline): MNHEY, SMNVEV (reference sequence). CDR3 residues: CASSFSPGGDEQYF. In nucleotides, the CDR3 is TGTGCCAGCAGTTTTTCCCCAGGGGGGGACGAGCAGTACTTC.

This clonotype was observed at least ten times. This sequence joins TRBV9 and TRBJ2-3; D not resolved. Trimming shortened V by 0 bases and J by 2 bases, and 7 bases separated the two germline ends. CDR1 and CDR2 (germline): SGDLS, YYNGEE. CDR3 length equals 14 residues. CDR3 nucleotides: TGTGCCAGCAGCGTAGGGGGTTTCACAGATACGCAGTATTTT. Translating it yields CASSVGGFTDTQYF.

This rearrangement joins TRBV11-2 to TRBJ2-6; D perhaps matches TRBD2 (6 bases). The CDR3 covers 20 residues. Germline V gene sequence: CDR1 SGHAT, CDR2 FQNNGV. With 1 base removed from V and 3 bases from J, the gap between germline ends came to 22 bases. Here the CDR3 reads CASSLVPQDIWDFGANVLTF. Here the CDR3 DNA reads TGTGCCAGCAGCTTAGTGCCCCAGGACATCTGGGACTTTGGGGCCAACGTCCTGACTTTC.

The V and J genes are TRBV9 and TRBJ2-3, with D maybe TRBD2 (6 bases). The V end lost 5 bases, the J end lost 7 bases, and 20 bases lay between the germline ends. The V gene's germline CDR1 is SGDLS and CDR2 YYNGEE. There are 15 residues in the CDR3. For the CDR3, the DNA is TGTGCCAGCAGTCCTCCGGGACTCGGACTTTATACGCAGTATTTT. Its protein is CASSPPGLGLYTQYF.

This clonotype was counted ten times or more. Relative to the germline gene, one junction end is altered; a read error may explain this. The genes are TRBV7-7 and TRBJ2-3; D gene unclear. The length of the CDR3 is 15 residues. Germline V gene sequence: CDR1 SSHAT, CDR2 FNYEAQ (reference sequence). The CDR3: CASSLGSLATDTQYF. CDR3 DNA: TGTGCTAGCAGCTTAGGGTCATTGGCGACGGATACGCAGTATTTT.